The 16 T cell receptor beta chains given below trace back to one sample, sequenced in a study of OX40 agonist ivuxolimab in advanced cancers. Assay used: immunoSEQ multiplex PCR; TCRdb lists only in-frame clones, some missing. This sample has approximately 80,000 clones; roughly 94% occur once, and the top ten carry over 8.5%. The sequencing used CD4+ or CD8+ T cells sorted from blood, collected in a trial of the OX40 agonist ivuxolimab. These receptors were collected from an adult with an advanced solid tumor such as melanoma, head and neck, liver or kidney cancer.

The chain couples TRBV7-9 to TRBJ2-1, with no clear D. This CDR3 has 12 residues. Deletions cut 3 bases from V and 6 bases from J, with 6 bases between. CDR1 is SEHNR, CDR2 FQNEAQ, per germline (reference sequence). CDR3 sequence (DNA): TGTGCCAGCAGCTTCGGATCCAATGAGCAGTTCTTC. Its translation: CASSFGSNEQFF.

The chain joins TRBV6-5 to TRBJ1-1; D is uncertain. Germline CDR1 and CDR2: MNHEY and SVGAGI. CDR3 length equals 13 residues. V was clipped by 0 bases and J by 7 bases, with 9 bases between them. The CDR3 sequence is CASSYSASGEAFF. CDR3 bases: TGTGCCAGCAGTTACTCCGCTAGCGGTGAAGCTTTCTTT.

This chain uses TRBV7-9 with TRBJ1-2, with D unresolved. Germline V lookup: CDR1 SEHNR, CDR2 FQNEAQ (reference sequence). The CDR3 has 13 residues. V lost 1 base and J lost 8, with 11 bases in between. The CDR3 sequence is CASSLEEELGYTF. The CDR3 DNA is TGTGCCAGCAGCTTAGAAGAAGAGTTGGGCTACACCTTC.

This sequence joins TRBV27 and TRBJ2-7; D call uncertain. The V and J ends lost 3 bases and 7 bases respectively, with 16 bases between them. The V gene's germline CDR1 is MNHEY and CDR2 SMNVEV (reference sequence). The CDR3 is 14 amino acids. CDR3 bases: TGTGCCAGCAGTTTGGGGTTAGGAGTCTTGGAGCAGTACTTC. This gives the protein CASSLGLGVLEQYF.

This clone was recorded once. This chain connects TRBV19 to TRBJ1-1; tentative D call: TRBD1 (5 bases). The V and J ends lost 8 bases and 2 bases respectively, with 21 bases between them. Looked up from germline, CDR1 is LNHDA and CDR2 is SQIVND (reference sequence). The CDR3 loop spans 16 amino acids. As DNA, the CDR3 is TGTGCCAGTGGGGGGTTGGAAAGGACCCGAAACACTGAAGCTTTCTTT. Translating gives CASGGLERTRNTEAFF.

The chain uses TRBV29-1 and TRBJ2-3; no firm D call. Per germline, CDR1 SQVTM and CDR2 ANQGSEA. The CDR3 covers 14 residues. The germline V and J ends were trimmed by 5 bases and 6 bases, with 18 bases remaining between them. The CDR3 loop reads CSVNTVSRRDTQYF. The CDR3 DNA sequence: TGCAGCGTTAATACAGTTTCACGAAGGGATACGCAGTATTTT.

This CDR3 is CASSQTTGVSYEQYF. For the CDR3, the DNA is TGTGCCAGCAGCCAGACGACAGGGGTCTCCTACGAGCAGTACTTC. J is TRBJ2-7 and V is TRBV11-2; 8 bases are shared with TRBD1. CDR1 and CDR2 from the germline V gene are SGHAT and FQNNGV. With 5 bases clipped from V and 0 bases from J, the junction kept 6 bases outside the gene matches. CDR3 length equals 15 residues.

The chain combines TRBV19 with TRBJ1-2; D not certain. The germline gives CDR1 LNHDA, CDR2 SQIVND (reference sequence). V was cut by 0 bases and J by 6 bases, with 8 bases left in between. The CDR3 sequence is 13 residues long. The CDR3 spells CASSIESGHGYTF. In nucleotides, the CDR3 is TGTGCCAGTAGTATAGAGTCTGGGCATGGCTACACCTTC.

J is TRBJ2-5 and V is TRBV5-1; D is possibly TRBD1 (6 bases). Germline V gene data show CDR1 as SGHRS and CDR2 as YFSETQ. V lost 0 bases and J 5 bases, leaving 17 bases between the germline ends. The CDR3 extends over 16 amino acids. The CDR3 reads CASSLEAGAFSETQYF. CDR3 coding DNA: TGCGCCAGCAGCTTGGAGGCAGGGGCGTTTTCGGAGACCCAGTACTTC. The full variable domain, rest sourced from reference TRBV5-1 and TRBJ2-5, is KAGVTQTPRYLIKTRGQQVTLSCSPISGHRSVSWYQQTPGQGLQFLFEYFSETQRNKGNFPGRFSGRQFSNSRSEMNVSTLELGDSALYLCASSLEAGAFSETQYFGPGTRLLVL.

This rearrangement joins TRBV5-6 to TRBJ1-5, with 10 bases lining up with TRBD1. There are 14 residues in the CDR3. After removal of 2 bases from V and 7 bases from J, the junction contained 3 bases not matched to a gene. Per germline, CDR1 SGHDT and CDR2 YYEEEE. The CDR3 protein is CASSFGTGEQPQHF. The CDR3 DNA is TGTGCCAGCAGCTTTGGGACAGGGGAGCAGCCCCAGCATTTT.

This rearrangement joins TRBV6-5 to TRBJ1-1; 8 bases agree with TRBD1. The germline gives CDR1 MNHEY, CDR2 SVGAGI. V trimming: 2 bases; J trimming: 5 bases; junction bases outside the gene matches: 7. The CDR3 extends over 15 amino acids. As DNA, the CDR3 is TGTGCCAGCAGTTACGGATCAGGGGGCGTGACTGAAGCTTTCTTT. Protein: CASSYGSGGVTEAFF.

The gene calls are TRBV7-6 and TRBJ2-4; a weak D match, TRBD1 (5 bases). The CDR3 runs 16 residues. Trimming cost V 5 bases and J 0 bases, with 14 bases left between them. The germline CDR1 and CDR2 sequences are SGHVS and FNYEAQ. CDR3 DNA sequence: TGTGCCAGCAGCCCCCCCCCAGGGCGAGCCAAAAACATTCAGTACTTC. Residues: CASSPPPGRAKNIQYF.

The CDR3 region is CASSPQSTDTQYF. The CDR3 DNA sequence: TGTGCCAGCAGCCCCCAGAGCACAGATACGCAGTATTTT. The rearrangement uses TRBV7-6 and TRBJ2-3; D is uncertain. Germline V CDR1 and CDR2: SGHVS, FNYEAQ. The CDR3 has 13 amino acids. V was pared by 5 bases and J by 0 bases, with 6 bases between.

The V and J genes are TRBV19 and TRBJ2-3, with TRBD2 matching over 7 bases. In germline, CDR1 is LNHDA, CDR2 SQIVND (reference sequence). Trimming took 4 bases from V and 4 from J; bases not matched to a gene: 8. This CDR3 is 15 amino acids long. CDR3 region: CASSTMRELADTQYF. The CDR3 DNA follows: TGTGCCAGTAGTACCATGCGGGAGCTCGCAGATACGCAGTATTTT.

In DNA form, the CDR3 reads TGTGCCAGCAGCTTACAGGGACAGCAAGAGACCCAGTACTTC. Protein: CASSLQGQQETQYF. The V call is TRBV7-9, the J call TRBJ2-5; the match to TRBD1 covers 7 bases. The CDR3 has 14 amino acids. The germline CDR1 and CDR2 sequences are SEHNR and FQNEAQ (reference sequence). J lost 2 bases, V lost 2 bases, and 2 bases had no gene match.

The chain is built from TRBV27 and TRBJ2-5, with D tentatively TRBD1 or TRBD2 (6 bases each). Trimming removed 4 bases at V and 9 bases at J, with 9 bases between. The CDR3 runs 11 residues. From germline, CDR1 is MNHEY and CDR2 SMNVEV (reference sequence). CDR3 sequence (DNA): TGTGCCAGCAGTTCAGGGGAGGCCCAGTACTTC. Translation gives CASSSGEAQYF.